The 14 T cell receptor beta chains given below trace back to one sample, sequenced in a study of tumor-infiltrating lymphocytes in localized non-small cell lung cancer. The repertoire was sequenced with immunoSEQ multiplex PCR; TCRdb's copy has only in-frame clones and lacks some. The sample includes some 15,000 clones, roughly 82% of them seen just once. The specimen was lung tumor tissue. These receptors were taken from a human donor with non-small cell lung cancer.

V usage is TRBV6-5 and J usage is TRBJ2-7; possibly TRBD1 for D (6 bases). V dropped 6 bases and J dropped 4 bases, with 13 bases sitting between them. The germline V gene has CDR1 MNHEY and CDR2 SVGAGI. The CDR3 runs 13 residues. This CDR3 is CASRYRDGYEQYF. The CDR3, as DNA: TGTGCCAGCAGGTACAGGGACGGGTACGAGCAGTACTTC.

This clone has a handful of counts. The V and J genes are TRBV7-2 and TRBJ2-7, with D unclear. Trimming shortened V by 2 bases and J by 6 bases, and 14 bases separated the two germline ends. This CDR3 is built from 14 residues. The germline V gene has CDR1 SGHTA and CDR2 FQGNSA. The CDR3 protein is CASSLISRPGEQYF. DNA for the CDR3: TGTGCCAGCAGCTTAATCAGCAGACCGGGCGAGCAGTACTTC.

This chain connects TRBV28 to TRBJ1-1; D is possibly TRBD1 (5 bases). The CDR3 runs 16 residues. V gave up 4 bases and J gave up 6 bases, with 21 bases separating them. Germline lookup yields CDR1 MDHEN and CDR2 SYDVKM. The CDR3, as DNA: TGTGCCAGCAGTTCCTTCTCTCAGGGTTATGTTTCTGAAGCTTTCTTT. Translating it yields CASSSFSQGYVSEAFF.

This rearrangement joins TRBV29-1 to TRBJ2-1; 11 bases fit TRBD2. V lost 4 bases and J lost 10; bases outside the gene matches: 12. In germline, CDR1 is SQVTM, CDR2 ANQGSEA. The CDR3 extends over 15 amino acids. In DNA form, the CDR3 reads TGCAGCGTTGCCCCTACTAGCGGGGGAAGATTAGAGCAGTTCTTC. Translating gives CSVAPTSGGRLEQFF.

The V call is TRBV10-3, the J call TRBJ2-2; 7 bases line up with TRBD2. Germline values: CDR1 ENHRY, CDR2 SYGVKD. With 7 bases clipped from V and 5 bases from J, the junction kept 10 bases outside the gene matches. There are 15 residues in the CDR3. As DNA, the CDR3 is TGTGCCATCAATCCAGCTAGCGGTTCTACCGGGGAGCTGTTTTTT. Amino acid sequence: CAINPASGSTGELFF.

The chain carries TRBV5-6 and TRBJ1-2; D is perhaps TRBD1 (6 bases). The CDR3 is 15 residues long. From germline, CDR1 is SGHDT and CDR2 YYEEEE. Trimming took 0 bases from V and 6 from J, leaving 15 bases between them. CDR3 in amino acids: CASSLDGRQGHGYTF. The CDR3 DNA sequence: TGTGCCAGCAGCTTGGATGGGCGTCAGGGGCATGGCTACACCTTC.

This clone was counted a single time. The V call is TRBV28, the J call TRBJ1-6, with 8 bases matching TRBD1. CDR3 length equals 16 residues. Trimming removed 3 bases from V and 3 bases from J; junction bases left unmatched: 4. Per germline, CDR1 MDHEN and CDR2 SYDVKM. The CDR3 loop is CASSLGRGLYNSPLHF. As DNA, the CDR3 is TGTGCCAGCAGTTTGGGCAGGGGGCTCTATAATTCACCCCTCCACTTT.

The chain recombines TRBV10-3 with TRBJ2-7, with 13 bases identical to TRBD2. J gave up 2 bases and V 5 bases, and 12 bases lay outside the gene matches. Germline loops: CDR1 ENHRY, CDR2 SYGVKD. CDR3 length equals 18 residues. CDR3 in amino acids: CAISPGGTSGKKAYEQYF. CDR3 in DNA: TGTGCCATCAGTCCCGGGGGGACTAGCGGGAAAAAAGCCTACGAGCAGTACTTC.

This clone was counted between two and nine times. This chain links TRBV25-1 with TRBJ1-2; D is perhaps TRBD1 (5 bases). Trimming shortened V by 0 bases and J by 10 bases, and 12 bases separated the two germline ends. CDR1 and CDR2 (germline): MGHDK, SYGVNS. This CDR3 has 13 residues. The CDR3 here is CASSEYSAGDYTF. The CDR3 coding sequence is TGTGCCAGCAGTGAATATTCGGCGGGGGACTACACCTTC.

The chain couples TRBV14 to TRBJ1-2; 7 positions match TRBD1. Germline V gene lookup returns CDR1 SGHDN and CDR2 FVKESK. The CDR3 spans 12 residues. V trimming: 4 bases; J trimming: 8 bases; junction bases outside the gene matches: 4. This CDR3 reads CASSLQGFGYTF. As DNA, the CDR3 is TGTGCCAGCAGCCTACAGGGGTTCGGCTACACCTTC.

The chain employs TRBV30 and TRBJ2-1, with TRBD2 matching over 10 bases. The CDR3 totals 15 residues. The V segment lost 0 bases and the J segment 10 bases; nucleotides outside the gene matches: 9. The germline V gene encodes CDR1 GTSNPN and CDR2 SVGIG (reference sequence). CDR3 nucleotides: TGTGCCTGGAGTGTTGCAGCGGGGGGGTCAGGGGAGCAGTTCTTC. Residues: CAWSVAAGGSGEQFF.

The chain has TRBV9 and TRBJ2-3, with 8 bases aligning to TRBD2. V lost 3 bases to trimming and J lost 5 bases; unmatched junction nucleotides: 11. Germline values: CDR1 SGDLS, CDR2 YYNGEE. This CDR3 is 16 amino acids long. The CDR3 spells CASSGRIAGTGDTQYF. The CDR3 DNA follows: TGTGCCAGCAGCGGTAGAATAGCGGGGACGGGAGATACGCAGTATTTT.

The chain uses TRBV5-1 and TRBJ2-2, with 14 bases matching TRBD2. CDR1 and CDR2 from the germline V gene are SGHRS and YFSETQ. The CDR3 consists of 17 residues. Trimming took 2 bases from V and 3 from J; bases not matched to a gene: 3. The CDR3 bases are TGCGCCAGCAGCTTCAGGACTAGCGGGGGGTACACCGGGGAGCTGTTTTTT. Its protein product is CASSFRTSGGYTGELFF.

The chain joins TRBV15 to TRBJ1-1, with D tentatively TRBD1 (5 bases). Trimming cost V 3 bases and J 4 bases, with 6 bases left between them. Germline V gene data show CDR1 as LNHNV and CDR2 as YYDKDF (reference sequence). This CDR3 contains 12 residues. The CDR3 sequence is CATSRDTTEAFF. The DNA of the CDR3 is TGTGCCACCAGCAGGGACACCACTGAAGCTTTCTTT. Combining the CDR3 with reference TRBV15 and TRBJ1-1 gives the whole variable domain DAMVIQNPRYQVTQFGKPVTLSCSQTLNHNVMYWYQQKSSQAPKLLFHYYDKDFNNEADTPDNFQSRRPNTSFCFLDIRSPGLGDTAMYLCATSRDTTEAFFGQGTRLTVV.